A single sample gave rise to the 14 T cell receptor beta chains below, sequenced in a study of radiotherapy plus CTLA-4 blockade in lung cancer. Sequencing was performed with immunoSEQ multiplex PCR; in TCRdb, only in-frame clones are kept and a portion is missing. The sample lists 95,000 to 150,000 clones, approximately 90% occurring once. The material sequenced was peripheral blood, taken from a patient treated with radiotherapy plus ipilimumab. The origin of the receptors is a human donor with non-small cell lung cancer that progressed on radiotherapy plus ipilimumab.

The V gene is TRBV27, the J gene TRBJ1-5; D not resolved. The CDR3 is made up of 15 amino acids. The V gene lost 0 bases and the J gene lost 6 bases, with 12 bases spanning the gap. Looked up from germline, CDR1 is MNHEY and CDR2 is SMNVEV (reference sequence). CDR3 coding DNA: TGTGCCAGCAGTTTATCAGGGTATAATAGTCAGCCCCAGCATTTT. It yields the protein CASSLSGYNSQPQHF.

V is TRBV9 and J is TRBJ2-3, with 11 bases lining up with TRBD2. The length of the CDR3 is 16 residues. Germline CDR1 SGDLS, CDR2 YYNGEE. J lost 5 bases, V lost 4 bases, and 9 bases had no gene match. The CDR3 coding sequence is TGTGCCAGCAGCCCCCGGACTAGCGGGTCTCTAGATACGCAGTATTTT. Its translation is CASSPRTSGSLDTQYF.

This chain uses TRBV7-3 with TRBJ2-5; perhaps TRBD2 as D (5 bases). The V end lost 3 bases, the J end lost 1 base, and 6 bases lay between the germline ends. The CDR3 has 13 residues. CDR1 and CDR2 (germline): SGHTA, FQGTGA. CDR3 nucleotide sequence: TGTGCCAGCAGCTTTAGCGCCCAAGAGACCCAGTACTTC. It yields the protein CASSFSAQETQYF.

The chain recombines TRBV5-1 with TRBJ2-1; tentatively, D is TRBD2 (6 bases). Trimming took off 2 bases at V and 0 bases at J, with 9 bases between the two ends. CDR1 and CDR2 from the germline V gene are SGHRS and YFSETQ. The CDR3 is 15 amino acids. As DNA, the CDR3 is TGCGCCAGCAGCTTTGGCGGGAACTCCTACAATGAGCAGTTCTTC. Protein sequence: CASSFGGNSYNEQFF.

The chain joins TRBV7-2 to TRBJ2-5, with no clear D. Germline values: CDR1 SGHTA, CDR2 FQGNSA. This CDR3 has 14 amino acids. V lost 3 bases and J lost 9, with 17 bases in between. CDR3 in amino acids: CASSFQTGGLAQYF. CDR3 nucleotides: TGTGCCAGCAGCTTCCAGACTGGCGGCTTGGCCCAGTACTTC.

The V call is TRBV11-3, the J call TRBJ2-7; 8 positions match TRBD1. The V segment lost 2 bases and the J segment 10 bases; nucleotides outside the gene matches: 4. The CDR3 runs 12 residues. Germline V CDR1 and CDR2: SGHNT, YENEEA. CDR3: CASSLSGGGQYF. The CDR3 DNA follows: TGTGCCAGCAGCTTATCAGGGGGCGGACAGTACTTC.

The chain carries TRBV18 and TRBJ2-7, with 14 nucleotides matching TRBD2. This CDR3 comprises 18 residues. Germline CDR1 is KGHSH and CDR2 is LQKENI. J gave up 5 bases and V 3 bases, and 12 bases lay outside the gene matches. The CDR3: CASSPFAPGTSGSNEQYF. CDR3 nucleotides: TGTGCCAGCTCACCTTTCGCCCCCGGGACTAGCGGGAGCAACGAGCAGTACTTC.

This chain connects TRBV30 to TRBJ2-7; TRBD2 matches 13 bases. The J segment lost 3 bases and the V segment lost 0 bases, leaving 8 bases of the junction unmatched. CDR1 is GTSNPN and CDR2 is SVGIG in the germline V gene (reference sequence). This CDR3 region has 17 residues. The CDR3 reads CAWSVLLLAGGNYEQYF. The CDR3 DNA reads TGTGCCTGGAGTGTACTCCTACTAGCGGGAGGGAACTACGAGCAGTACTTC.

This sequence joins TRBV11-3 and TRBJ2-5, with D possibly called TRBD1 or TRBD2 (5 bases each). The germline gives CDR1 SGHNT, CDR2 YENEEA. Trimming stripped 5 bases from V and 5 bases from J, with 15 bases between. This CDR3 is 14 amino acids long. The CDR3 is CASSPTRGGETQYF. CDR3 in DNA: TGTGCCAGCAGCCCTACCCGGGGCGGCGAGACCCAGTACTTC.

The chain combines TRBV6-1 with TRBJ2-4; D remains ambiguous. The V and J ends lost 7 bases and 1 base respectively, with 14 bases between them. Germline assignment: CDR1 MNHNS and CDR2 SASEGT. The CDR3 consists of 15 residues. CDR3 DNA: TGTGCCAGCACATCCAAAATTTGGGCCAAAAACATTCAGTACTTC. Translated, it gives CASTSKIWAKNIQYF.

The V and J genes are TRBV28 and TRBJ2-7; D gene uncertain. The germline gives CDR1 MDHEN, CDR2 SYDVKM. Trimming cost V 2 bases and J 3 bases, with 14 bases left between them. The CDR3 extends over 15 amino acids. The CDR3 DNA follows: TGTGCCAGCAGTTTAGTTGGGCACAGTGGCTACGAGCAGTACTTC. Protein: CASSLVGHSGYEQYF.

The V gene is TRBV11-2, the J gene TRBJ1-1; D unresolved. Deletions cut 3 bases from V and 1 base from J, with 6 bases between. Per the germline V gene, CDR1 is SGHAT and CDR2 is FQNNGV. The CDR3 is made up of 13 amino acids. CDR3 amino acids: CASSLQQNTEAFF. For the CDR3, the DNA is TGTGCCAGCAGCTTGCAGCAGAACACTGAAGCTTTCTTT. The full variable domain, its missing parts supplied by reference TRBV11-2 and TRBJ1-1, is EAGVAQSPRYKIIEKRQSVAFWCNPISGHATLYWYQQILGQGPKLLIQFQNNGVVDDSQLPKDRFSAERLKGVDSTLKIQPAKLEDSAVYLCASSLQQNTEAFFGQGTRLTVV.

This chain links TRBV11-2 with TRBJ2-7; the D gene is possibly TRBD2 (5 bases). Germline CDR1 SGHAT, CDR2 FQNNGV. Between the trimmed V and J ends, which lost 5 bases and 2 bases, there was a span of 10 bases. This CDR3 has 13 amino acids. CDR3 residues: CASSPSSTYEQYF. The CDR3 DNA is TGTGCCAGCAGCCCTAGCTCCACCTACGAGCAGTACTTC.

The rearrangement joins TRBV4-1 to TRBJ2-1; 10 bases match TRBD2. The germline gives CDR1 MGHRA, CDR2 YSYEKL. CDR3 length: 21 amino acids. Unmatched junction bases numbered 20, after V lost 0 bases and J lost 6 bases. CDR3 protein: CASSQEGSVLAGPLSANEQFF. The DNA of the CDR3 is TGCGCCAGCAGCCAAGAAGGGTCGGTACTAGCGGGACCCCTCTCTGCCAATGAGCAGTTCTTC.